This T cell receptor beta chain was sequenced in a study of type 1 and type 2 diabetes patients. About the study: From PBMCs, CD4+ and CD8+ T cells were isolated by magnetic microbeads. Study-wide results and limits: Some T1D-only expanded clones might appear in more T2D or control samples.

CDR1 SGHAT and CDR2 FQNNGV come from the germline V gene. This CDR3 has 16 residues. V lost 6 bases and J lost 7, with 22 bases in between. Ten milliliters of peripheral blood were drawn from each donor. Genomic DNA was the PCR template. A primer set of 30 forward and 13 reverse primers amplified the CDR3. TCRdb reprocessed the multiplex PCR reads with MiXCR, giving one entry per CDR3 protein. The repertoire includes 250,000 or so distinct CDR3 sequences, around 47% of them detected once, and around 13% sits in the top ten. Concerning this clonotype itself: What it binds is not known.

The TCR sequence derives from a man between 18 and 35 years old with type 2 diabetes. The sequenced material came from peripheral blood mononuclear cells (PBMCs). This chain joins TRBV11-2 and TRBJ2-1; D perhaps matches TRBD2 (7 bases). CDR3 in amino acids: CASSYPLEGGGNEQFF. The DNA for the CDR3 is TGTGCCAGCAGTTACCCCCTAGAGGGAGGGGGTAATGAGCAGTTCTTC. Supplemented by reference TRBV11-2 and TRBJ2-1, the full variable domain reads EAGVAQSPRYKIIEKRQSVAFWCNPISGHATLYWYQQILGQGPKLLIQFQNNGVVDDSQLPKDRFSAERLKGVDSTLKIQPAKLEDSAVYLCASSYPLEGGGNEQFFGPGTRLTVL.